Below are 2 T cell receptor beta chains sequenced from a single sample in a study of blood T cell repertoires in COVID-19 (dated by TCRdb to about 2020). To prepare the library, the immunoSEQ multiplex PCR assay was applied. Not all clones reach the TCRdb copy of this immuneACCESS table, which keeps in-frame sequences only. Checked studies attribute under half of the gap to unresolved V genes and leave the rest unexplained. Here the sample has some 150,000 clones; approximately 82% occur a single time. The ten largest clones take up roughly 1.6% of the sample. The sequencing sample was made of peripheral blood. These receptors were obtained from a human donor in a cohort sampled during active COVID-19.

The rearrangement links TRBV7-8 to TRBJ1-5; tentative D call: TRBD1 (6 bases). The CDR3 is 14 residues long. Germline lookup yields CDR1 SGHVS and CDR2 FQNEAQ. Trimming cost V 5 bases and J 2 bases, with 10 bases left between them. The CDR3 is CASSPNRGNQPQHF. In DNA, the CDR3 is TGTGCCAGCAGCCCTAACAGGGGCAATCAGCCCCAGCATTTT.

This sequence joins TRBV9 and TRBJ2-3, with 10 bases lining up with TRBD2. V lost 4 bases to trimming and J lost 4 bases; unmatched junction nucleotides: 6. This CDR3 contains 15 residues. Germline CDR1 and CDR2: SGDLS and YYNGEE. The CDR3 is CASSPSGSRSDTQYF. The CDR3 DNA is TGTGCCAGCAGCCCTAGCGGGAGTAGGTCAGATACGCAGTATTTT.